The 26 T cell receptor beta chains presented below share a single source sample, sequenced in a study of vaccination and CD4 T cells after COVID-19. Treatment of the sample: approximately nine-day PBMC culture with coronavirus spike peptide pools or control peptides (ViraFEST assay). Which antigens these TCRs recognize remains unknown. Sequencing of cultured CD4+ T cell DNA used the Oncomine TCR Beta short-read assay. TCRdb independently ran MiXCR on the PCR reads; one entry per CDR3 protein. The top ten hold 4% of the sample, which has around 19,000 distinct CDR3 sequences, about 52% seen once. The material sequenced was CD4+ T cells from blood, cultured in vitro. The origin of the receptors is a human donor who had recovered from COVID-19.

This chain links TRBV12-3 or TRBV12-4 with TRBJ2-1; 9 positions match TRBD1. V lost 5 bases, J lost 6 bases, and 8 bases stayed unmatched. This CDR3 has 15 residues. In nucleotides, the CDR3 is TGTGCCAGCAGTCCGGGGACAGGGAAGGGCAATGAGCAGTTCTTC. Protein: CASSPGTGKGNEQFF.

The rearrangement links TRBV25-1 to TRBJ1-6; a weak D match, TRBD1 (6 bases). Germline values: CDR1 MGHDK, CDR2 SYGVNS. The CDR3 length is 15 residues. V shed 5 bases and J shed 7 bases, with 15 bases lying between them. The CDR3 nucleotides read TGTGCCAGCAGTCCCTCCGGACAGAACAATTCACCCCTCCACTTT. It codes for CASSPSGQNNSPLHF.

This clonotype was found a few times. V and J are TRBV6-1 and TRBJ1-2; D gene ambiguous. The CDR3 sequence is 13 residues long. Germline V lookup: CDR1 MNHNS, CDR2 SASEGT. Trimming removed 6 bases at V and 2 bases at J, with 10 bases between. This CDR3 reads CASSPDGNYGYTF. CDR3 sequence (DNA): TGTGCCAGCAGCCCCGACGGGAACTATGGCTACACCTTC.

With regard to this clonotype: Germline and junction disagree at one end, which may indicate a read error. The gene calls are TRBV29-1 and TRBJ1-2; TRBD1 might be the D (5 bases). CDR1 and CDR2 from the germline V gene are SQVTM and ANQGSEA. This CDR3 contains 14 residues. CDR3 residues: CSFDSPIANYGYTF. The CDR3 DNA reads as TGCAGCTTTGACAGCCCTATTGCTAACTATGGCTACACCTTC.

The chain uses TRBV19 and TRBJ2-2, with D hard to call. Germline V gene sequence: CDR1 LNHDA, CDR2 SQIVND (reference sequence). V dropped 0 bases and J dropped 5 bases, with 16 bases sitting between them. The CDR3 is made up of 17 amino acids. The CDR3 DNA sequence: TGTGCCAGTAGTATAGATCGGGCAGGAACGAGGACCGGGGAGCTGTTTTTT. Protein sequence: CASSIDRAGTRTGELFF.

V gene TRBV2 combines with J gene TRBJ2-5; maybe TRBD2 (5 bases). The germline V gene has CDR1 SNHLY and CDR2 FYNNEI. The CDR3 spans 15 residues. Trimming took off 2 bases at V and 1 base at J, with 11 bases between the two ends. Here the CDR3 DNA reads TGTGCCAGCAGTGAAACGGGGATTCCCCAAGAGACCCAGTACTTC. Translated, it gives CASSETGIPQETQYF.

This clonotype has just a few counts. The rearrangement joins TRBV11-3 to TRBJ2-7; 9 nucleotides line up with TRBD1. The V segment lost 1 base and the J segment 4 bases; nucleotides outside the gene matches: 11. The length of the CDR3 is 17 residues. In germline, CDR1 is SGHNT, CDR2 YENEEA. This CDR3 reads CASSLGLRWTGEYEQYF. The CDR3 DNA follows: TGTGCCAGCAGCTTAGGGCTGCGGTGGACAGGGGAGTACGAGCAGTACTTC.

The gene calls are TRBV11-3 and TRBJ1-1, with D unresolved. Trimming took 3 bases from V and 6 from J, leaving 5 bases between them. CDR3 length: 11 amino acids. Germline assignment: CDR1 SGHNT and CDR2 YENEEA. The CDR3 coding sequence is TGTGCCAGCAGCTTCAAGGCTGAAGCTTTCTTT. Translation: CASSFKAEAFF. Full variable domain (missing parts from reference TRBV11-3 and TRBJ1-1): EAGVVQSPRYKIIEKKQPVAFWCNPISGHNTLYWYLQNLGQGPELLIRYENEEAVDDSQLPKDRFSAERLKGVDSTLKIQPAELGDSAVYLCASSFKAEAFFGQGTRLTVV.

This clonotype occurred a few times. The J gene is TRBJ2-1, the V gene TRBV19, with 9 bases aligning to TRBD2. The junction had 8 bases not matched to a gene; V was cut back by 4 bases and J by 4 bases. The germline gives CDR1 LNHDA, CDR2 SQIVND (reference sequence). The CDR3 runs to 16 residues. The CDR3 DNA reads TGTGCCAGTAGTACCCTAGCGGGAAGGGTATACAATGAGCAGTTCTTC. Encoded protein: CASSTLAGRVYNEQFF.

The chain combines TRBV5-1 with TRBJ1-2; 7 nucleotides align to TRBD1. V lost 3 bases to trimming and J lost 4 bases; unmatched junction nucleotides: 6. The germline CDR1 and CDR2 sequences are SGHRS and YFSETQ. The CDR3 has 14 residues. The CDR3 region has the DNA TGCGCCAGCAGCTCTCGACAGGGACTCTATGGCTACACCTTC. Encoded protein: CASSSRQGLYGYTF.

This clonotype was seen a few times. V and J are TRBV10-3 and TRBJ1-2; TRBD1 matches at 7 bases. Germline V gives CDR1 ENHRY, CDR2 SYGVKD. The CDR3 is made up of 13 amino acids. Trimming removed 5 bases from V and 5 bases from J; junction bases left unmatched: 5. CDR3 DNA: TGTGCCATCAGTCGGGACAGCGAATATGGCTACACCTTC. Residues: CAISRDSEYGYTF.

This chain connects TRBV15 to TRBJ2-4, with TRBD2 identical over 11 bases. The J segment lost 7 bases and the V segment lost 1 base, leaving 0 bases of the junction unmatched. Germline V gene sequence: CDR1 LNHNV, CDR2 YYDKDF (reference sequence). CDR3 length: 14 residues. Here the CDR3 reads CATSRASGGNIQYF. CDR3 bases: TGTGCCACCAGCAGAGCTAGCGGGGGGAACATTCAGTACTTC.

Note on this clonotype: The junction departs from the called germline gene at one end, perhaps through a read error. This rearrangement joins TRBV7-7 to TRBJ2-7, with 8 bases matching TRBD1. CDR1 and CDR2 (germline): SSHAT, FNYEAQ (reference sequence). The CDR3 has 15 amino acids. The CDR3 region has the DNA TGTGCTAGCAGCTTAGGGGGACAGGACTGCGAGAGTCAGTACTTC. It translates to CASSLGGQDCESQYF.

This clonotype was counted a few times. The rearrangement links TRBV7-9 to TRBJ2-7; 7 bases line up with TRBD2. The CDR3 covers 9 residues. Germline V gives CDR1 SEHNR, CDR2 FQNEAQ (reference sequence). J lost 9 bases, V lost 11 bases, and 4 bases had no gene match. Here the CDR3 DNA reads TGTGCCGGGGGGGAAGGGCAGTACTTC. Its translation is CAGGEGQYF.

This clonotype appeared a few times. The V gene is TRBV20-1, the J gene TRBJ1-1; D is uncertain. V was cut by 3 bases and J by 5 bases, with 22 bases left in between. The germline CDR1 and CDR2 sequences are DFQATT and SNEGSKA (reference sequence). The CDR3 runs to 16 residues. The CDR3 nucleotides read TGCAGTGCTAGGGAACGAGGTGCCTCCGGGAGGACTGAAGCTTTCTTT. Residues: CSARERGASGRTEAFF.

The chain carries TRBV20-1 and TRBJ1-2; D might be TRBD1 (6 bases). Trimming removed 2 bases at V and 5 bases at J, with 15 bases between. This CDR3 spans 14 amino acids. Per germline, CDR1 DFQATT and CDR2 SNEGSKA (reference sequence). CDR3: CSARLDDRQYGYTF. DNA for the CDR3: TGCAGTGCTAGATTGGATGACAGGCAATATGGCTACACCTTC.

The chain couples TRBV21-1 to TRBJ1-1; TRBD1, the table's D call, lacks a check against the DNA. TRBV21-1 is a pseudogene. The CDR3 has 16 amino acids. CDR3 region: CASSKDGDRVDTEAFF. For the CDR3, the DNA is TGTGCCAGCAGCAAAGACGGGGACAGGGTTGACACTGAAGCTTTCTTT.

The rearrangement uses TRBV3-1 and TRBJ1-1; no definite D call. Trimming shortened V by 3 bases and J by 10 bases, and 12 bases separated the two germline ends. There are 12 residues in the CDR3. Germline CDR1 is LGHDT and CDR2 is YNNKEL (reference sequence). The CDR3 sequence is CASSQGRSGAFF. CDR3 DNA sequence: TGTGCCAGCAGCCAGGGTAGGAGTGGAGCTTTCTTT.

The rearrangement joins TRBV5-4 to TRBJ2-2, with 10 bases fitting TRBD2. CDR1 is SGHNT and CDR2 is YYREEE in the germline V gene (reference sequence). J gave up 5 bases and V 0 bases, and 4 bases lay outside the gene matches. The CDR3 has 16 amino acids. The DNA for the CDR3 is TGTGCCAGCAGCTTGGGACTAGCGGGTGCAACCGGGGAGCTGTTTTTT. Its protein product is CASSLGLAGATGELFF.

The rearrangement links TRBV29-1 to TRBJ2-1; D call uncertain. The germline CDR1 and CDR2 sequences are SQVTM and ANQGSEA. Between the trimmed V and J ends, which lost 3 bases and 1 base, there was a span of 10 bases. The CDR3 contains 14 residues. The CDR3 is CSVDSSRSYNEQFF. The CDR3 DNA reads TGCAGCGTTGATTCCAGCCGGTCCTACAATGAGCAGTTCTTC.

Here the CDR3 reads CASSCPKTSVSYEQYF. As DNA, the CDR3 is TGTGCCAGCAGCTGCCCCAAAACTAGCGTATCCTACGAGCAGTACTTC. V gene TRBV7-3 combines with J gene TRBJ2-7; TRBD2 aligns across 7 bases. Looked up from germline, CDR1 is SGHTA and CDR2 is FQGTGA. After removal of 4 bases from V and 1 base from J, the junction contained 10 bases not matched to a gene. The CDR3 has 16 residues.

The genes are TRBV7-6 and TRBJ2-2; the match to TRBD1 covers 7 bases. The V gene's germline CDR1 is SGHVS and CDR2 FNYEAQ. The length of the CDR3 is 16 residues. The J segment lost 0 bases and the V segment lost 5 bases, leaving 6 bases of the junction unmatched. The DNA for the CDR3 is TGTGCCAGCAGCCCCGGACAGGCCGCGAACACCGGGGAGCTGTTTTTT. It is translated as CASSPGQAANTGELFF.

This clonotype appeared once. V and J are TRBV28 and TRBJ1-6; 7 nucleotides agree with TRBD1. The V gene's germline CDR1 is MDHEN and CDR2 SYDVKM. V shed 5 bases and J 11 bases; nucleotides not matched to a gene: 6. The CDR3 totals 13 residues. The CDR3, as DNA: TGTGCCAGCAGTAACAGGGGAGAGGCACCCCTCCACTTT. Translating it yields CASSNRGEAPLHF.

V is TRBV5-4 and J is TRBJ1-6; unclear D gene. Germline CDR1 is SGHNT and CDR2 is YYREEE (reference sequence). Trimming took off 6 bases at V and 7 bases at J, with 17 bases between the two ends. The length of the CDR3 is 15 residues. The CDR3 sequence: CASTLDGRENSPLHF. DNA of the CDR3: TGTGCCAGCACCCTTGACGGGCGCGAGAATTCACCCCTCCACTTT.

This clonotype came up a few times. This rearrangement joins TRBV2 to TRBJ1-2; weak D call: TRBD1 (5 bases). V lost 5 bases and J 2 bases, leaving 9 bases between the germline ends. CDR3 length equals 13 residues. Germline V gene lookup returns CDR1 SNHLY and CDR2 FYNNEI. The CDR3 coding sequence is TGTGCCAGCAGTAGGAGGGGCAACTATGGCTACACCTTC. Its protein is CASSRRGNYGYTF. The variable domain in full, with the rest retrieved from reference TRBV2 and TRBJ1-2, is EPEVTQTPSHQVTQMGQEVILRCVPISNHLYFYWYRQILGQKVEFLVSFYNNEISEKSEIFDDQFSVERPDGSNFTLKIRSTKLEDSAMYFCASSRRGNYGYTFGSGTRLTVV.

This clonotype was counted a single time. This chain uses TRBV11-1 with TRBJ2-3; 9 bases agree with TRBD2. The CDR3 runs to 15 residues. Trimming took 2 bases from V and 5 from J; bases not matched to a gene: 5. Germline V lookup: CDR1 SGHAT, CDR2 FQDESV (reference sequence). In DNA form, the CDR3 reads TGTGCCAGCAGCTTACTAGCGGGGTTCGGAGATACGCAGTATTTT. Its translation is CASSLLAGFGDTQYF. The complete variable domain, with remaining parts taken from reference TRBV11-1 and TRBJ2-3, reads EAEVAQSPRYKITEKSQAVAFWCDPISGHATLYWYRQILGQGPELLVQFQDESVVDDSQLPKDRFSAERLKGVDSTLKIQPAELGDSAMYLCASSLLAGFGDTQYFGPGTRLTVL.